The 4 T cell receptor beta chains reported below all come from one sample, sequenced in a study of blood T cells in healthy people across ages. Through a sample-barcoded 5' primer and a J-beta primer mix, a second PCR was run for roughly 7 to 11 cycles. Via MiXCR, TCRdb re-called the 5' RACE reads, giving one row per CDR3 protein. The repertoire holds 650,000 to 1,000,000 distinct CDR3 sequences, with 35% to 40% as singletons. Material for sequencing was blood. The receptors were sampled from a man between 18 and 29 years old in good health.

This clonotype turned up a few times. V is TRBV7-2 and J is TRBJ2-5; no clear D gene. With 0 bases removed from V and 0 bases from J, the gap between germline ends came to 11 bases. This CDR3 contains 16 residues. Germline-derived CDR1 and CDR2 are SGHTA and FQGNSA. The CDR3 sequence is CASSLARTTYQETQYF. The DNA for the CDR3 is TGTGCCAGCAGCTTAGCGCGCACCACGTACCAAGAGACCCAGTACTTC.

Concerning this clonotype: The germline gene is not matched at one end of the junction; a read error may be the cause. V usage is TRBV2 and J usage is TRBJ1-2; 8 nucleotides match TRBD1. The V gene's germline CDR1 is SNHLY and CDR2 FYNNEI. The CDR3 covers 13 residues. Here the CDR3 DNA reads TGTGCCAGCTTGACAGGGGCCACCTATAGCTACACCTTC. This sequence encodes CASLTGATYSYTF.

This clonotype was counted between two and nine times. The chain carries TRBV10-3 and TRBJ1-5, with D possibly matching TRBD1 (5 bases). The germline gives CDR1 ENHRY, CDR2 SYGVKD. The CDR3 is 15 amino acids. V lost 0 bases to trimming and J lost 6 bases, with 12 bases between them. The CDR3, as DNA: TGTGCCATCAGTGAGTCGGGGCAGGGTCTTCAGCCCCAGCATTTT. As protein: CAISESGQGLQPQHF.

The chain combines TRBV12-3 or TRBV12-4 with TRBJ2-7, with D possibly matching TRBD2 (6 bases). The V and J ends lost 2 bases and 6 bases respectively, with 14 bases between them. This CDR3 comprises 14 residues. The chain's CDR3 is CASSLSGTHSEQYF. CDR3 bases: TGTGCCAGCAGTTTATCAGGGACTCACTCCGAGCAGTACTTC.